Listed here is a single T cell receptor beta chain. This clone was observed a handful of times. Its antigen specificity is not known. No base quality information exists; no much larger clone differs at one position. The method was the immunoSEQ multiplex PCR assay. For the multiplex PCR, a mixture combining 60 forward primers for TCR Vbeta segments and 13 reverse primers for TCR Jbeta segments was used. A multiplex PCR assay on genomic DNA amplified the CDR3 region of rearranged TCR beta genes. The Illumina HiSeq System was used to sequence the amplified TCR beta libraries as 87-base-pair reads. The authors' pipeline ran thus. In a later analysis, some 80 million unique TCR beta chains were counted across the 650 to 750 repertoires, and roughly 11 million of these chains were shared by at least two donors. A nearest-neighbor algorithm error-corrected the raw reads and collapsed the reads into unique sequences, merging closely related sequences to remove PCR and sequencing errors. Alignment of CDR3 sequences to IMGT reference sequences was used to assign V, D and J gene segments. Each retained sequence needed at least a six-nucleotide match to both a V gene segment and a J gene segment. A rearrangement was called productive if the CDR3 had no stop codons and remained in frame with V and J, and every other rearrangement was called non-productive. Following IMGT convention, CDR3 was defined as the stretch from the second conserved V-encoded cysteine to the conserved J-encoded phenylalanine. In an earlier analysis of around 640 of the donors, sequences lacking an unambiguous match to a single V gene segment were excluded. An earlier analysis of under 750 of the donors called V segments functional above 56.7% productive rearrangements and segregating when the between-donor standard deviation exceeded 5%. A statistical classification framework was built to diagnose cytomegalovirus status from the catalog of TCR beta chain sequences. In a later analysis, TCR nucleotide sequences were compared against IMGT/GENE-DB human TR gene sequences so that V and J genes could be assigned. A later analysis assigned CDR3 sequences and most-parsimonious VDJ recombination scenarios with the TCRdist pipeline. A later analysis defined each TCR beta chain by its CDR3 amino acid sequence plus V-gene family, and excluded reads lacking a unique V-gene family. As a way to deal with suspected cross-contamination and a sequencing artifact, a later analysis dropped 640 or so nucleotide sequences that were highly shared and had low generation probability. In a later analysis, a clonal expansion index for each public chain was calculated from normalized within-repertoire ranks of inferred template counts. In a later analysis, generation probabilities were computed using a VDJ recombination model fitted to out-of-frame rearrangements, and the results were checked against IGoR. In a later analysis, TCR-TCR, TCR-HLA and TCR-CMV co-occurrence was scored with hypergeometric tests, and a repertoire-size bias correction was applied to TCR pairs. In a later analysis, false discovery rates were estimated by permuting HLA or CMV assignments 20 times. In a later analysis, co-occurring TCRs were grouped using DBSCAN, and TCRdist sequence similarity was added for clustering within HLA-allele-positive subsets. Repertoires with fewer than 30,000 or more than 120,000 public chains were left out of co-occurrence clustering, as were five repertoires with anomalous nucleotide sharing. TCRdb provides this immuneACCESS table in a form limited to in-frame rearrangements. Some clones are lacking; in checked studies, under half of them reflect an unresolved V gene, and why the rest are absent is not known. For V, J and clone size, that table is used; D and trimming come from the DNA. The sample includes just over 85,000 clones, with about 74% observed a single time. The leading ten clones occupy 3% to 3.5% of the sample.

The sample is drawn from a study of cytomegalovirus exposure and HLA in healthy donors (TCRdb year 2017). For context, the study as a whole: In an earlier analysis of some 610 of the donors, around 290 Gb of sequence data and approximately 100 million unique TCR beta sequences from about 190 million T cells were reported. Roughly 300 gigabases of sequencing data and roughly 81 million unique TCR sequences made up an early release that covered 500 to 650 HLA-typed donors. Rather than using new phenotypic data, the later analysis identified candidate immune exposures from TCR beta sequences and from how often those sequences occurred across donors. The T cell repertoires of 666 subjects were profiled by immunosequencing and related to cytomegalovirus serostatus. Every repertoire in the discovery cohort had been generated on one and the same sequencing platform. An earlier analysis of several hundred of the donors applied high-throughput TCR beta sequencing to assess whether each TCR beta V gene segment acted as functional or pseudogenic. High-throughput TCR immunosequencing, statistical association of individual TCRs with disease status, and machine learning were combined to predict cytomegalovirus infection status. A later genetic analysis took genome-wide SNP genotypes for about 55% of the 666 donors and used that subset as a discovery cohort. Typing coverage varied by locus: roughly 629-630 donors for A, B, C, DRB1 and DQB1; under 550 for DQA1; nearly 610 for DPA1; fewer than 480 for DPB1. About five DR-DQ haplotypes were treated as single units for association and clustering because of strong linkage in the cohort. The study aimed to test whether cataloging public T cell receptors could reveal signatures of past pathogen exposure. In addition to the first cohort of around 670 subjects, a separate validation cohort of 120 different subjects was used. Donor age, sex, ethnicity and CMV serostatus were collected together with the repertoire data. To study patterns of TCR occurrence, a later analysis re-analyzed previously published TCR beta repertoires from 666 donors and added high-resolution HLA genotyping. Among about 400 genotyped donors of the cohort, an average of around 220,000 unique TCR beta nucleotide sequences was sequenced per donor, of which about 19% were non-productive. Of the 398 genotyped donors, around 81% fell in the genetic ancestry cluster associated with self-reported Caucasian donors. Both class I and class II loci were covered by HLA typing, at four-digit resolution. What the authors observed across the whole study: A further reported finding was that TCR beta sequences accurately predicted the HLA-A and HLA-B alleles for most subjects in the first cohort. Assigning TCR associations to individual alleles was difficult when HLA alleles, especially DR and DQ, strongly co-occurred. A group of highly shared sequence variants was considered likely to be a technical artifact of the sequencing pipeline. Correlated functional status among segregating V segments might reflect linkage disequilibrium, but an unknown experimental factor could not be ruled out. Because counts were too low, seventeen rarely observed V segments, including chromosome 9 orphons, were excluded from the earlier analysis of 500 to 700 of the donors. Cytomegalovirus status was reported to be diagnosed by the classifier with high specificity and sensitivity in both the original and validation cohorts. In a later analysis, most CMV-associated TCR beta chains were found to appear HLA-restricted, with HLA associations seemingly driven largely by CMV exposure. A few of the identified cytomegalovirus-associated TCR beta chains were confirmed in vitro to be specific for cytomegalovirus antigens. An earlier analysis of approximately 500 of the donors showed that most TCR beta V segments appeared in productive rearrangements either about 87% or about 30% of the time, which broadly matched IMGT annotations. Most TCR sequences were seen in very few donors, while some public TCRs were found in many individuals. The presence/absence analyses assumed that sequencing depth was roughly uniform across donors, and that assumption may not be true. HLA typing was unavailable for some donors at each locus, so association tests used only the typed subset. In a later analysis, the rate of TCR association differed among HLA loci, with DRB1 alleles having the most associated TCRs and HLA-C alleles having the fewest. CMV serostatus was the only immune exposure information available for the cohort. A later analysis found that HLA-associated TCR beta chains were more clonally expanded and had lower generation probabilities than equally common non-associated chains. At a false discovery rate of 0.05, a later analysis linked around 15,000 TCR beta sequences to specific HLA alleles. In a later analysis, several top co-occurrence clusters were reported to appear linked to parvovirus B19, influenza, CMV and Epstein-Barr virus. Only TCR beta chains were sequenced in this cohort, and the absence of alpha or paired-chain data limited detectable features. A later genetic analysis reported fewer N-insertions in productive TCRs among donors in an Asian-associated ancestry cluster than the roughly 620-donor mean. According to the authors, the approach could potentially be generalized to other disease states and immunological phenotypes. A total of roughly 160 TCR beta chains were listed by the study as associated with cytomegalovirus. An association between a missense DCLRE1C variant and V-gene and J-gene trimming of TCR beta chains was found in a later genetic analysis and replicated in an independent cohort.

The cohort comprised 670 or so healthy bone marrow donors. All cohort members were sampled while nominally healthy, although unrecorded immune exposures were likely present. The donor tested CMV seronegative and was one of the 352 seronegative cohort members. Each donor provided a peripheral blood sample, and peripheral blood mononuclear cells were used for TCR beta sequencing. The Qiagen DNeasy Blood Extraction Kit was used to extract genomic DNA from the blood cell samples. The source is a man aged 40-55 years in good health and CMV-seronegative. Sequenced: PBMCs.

The DNA sequence reads TGTGCCAGCAGCCCAAGGACAGCCAGCACAGATACGCAGTATTTT. The encoded protein is CASSPRTASTDTQYF. The V and J segments used are TRBV9 and TRBJ2-3, with TRBD1 perhaps the D gene, on 6 matching bases. From its cysteine to its phenylalanine, the CDR3 spans 15 amino acids. The DNA shown is the 45-base CDR3, in frame from base 1. Cut back by 4 bases and 0 bases, the V and J ends lie 12 bases apart. Via the germline V gene, CDR1 is SGDLS and CDR2 YYNGEE.